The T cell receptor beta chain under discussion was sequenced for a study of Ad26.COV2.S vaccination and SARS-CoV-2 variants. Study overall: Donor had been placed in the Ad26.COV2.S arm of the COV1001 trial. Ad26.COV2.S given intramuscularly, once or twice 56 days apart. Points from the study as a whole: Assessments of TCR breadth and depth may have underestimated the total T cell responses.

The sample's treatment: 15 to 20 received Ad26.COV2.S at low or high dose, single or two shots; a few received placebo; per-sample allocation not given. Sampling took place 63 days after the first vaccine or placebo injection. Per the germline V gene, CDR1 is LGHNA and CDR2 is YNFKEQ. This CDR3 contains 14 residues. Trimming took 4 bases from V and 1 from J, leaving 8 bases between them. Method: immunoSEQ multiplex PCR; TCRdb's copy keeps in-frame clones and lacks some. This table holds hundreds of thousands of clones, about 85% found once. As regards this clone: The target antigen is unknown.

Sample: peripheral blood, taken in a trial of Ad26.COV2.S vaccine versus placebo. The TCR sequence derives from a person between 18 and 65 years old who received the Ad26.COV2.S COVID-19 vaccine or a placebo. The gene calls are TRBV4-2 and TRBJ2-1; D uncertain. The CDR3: CASSPTGSYNEQFF. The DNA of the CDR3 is TGTGCCAGCAGCCCTACTGGGTCCTACAATGAGCAGTTCTTC.